The 2 T cell receptor beta chains below all came from one sample that was sequenced in a study of CD8 T cells in ankylosing spondylitis. Each CDR3 protein gets one entry after TCRdb re-called the 5' RACE reads with MiXCR. The table has hundreds of thousands of distinct CDR3 sequences, 18% seen once; the top ten hold approximately 46%. Points from the study as a whole: Characteristic, it appeared, of ankylosing spondylitis blood was a TCR beta motif of eight or nine highly homologous variants.

These TCRs are of unknown antigen specificity. What was sequenced was blood, either unsorted or a sorted T cell fraction (not recorded which). Receptors were obtained from a male donor with ankylosing spondylitis.

The chain's CDR3 is CASSLIAIPSEQFF. CDR3 in DNA: TGTGCCAGCAGCTTAATCGCCATCCCAAGTGAGCAGTTCTTC. This chain joins TRBV7-3 and TRBJ2-1; D is unresolved. Germline V CDR1 and CDR2: SGHTA, FQGTGA. This CDR3 is 14 amino acids long. The V and J ends lost 1 base and 9 bases respectively, with 13 bases between them. Supplemented by reference TRBV7-3 and TRBJ2-1, the full variable domain reads GAGVSQTPSNKVTEKGKYVELRCDPISGHTALYWYRQSLGQGPEFLIYFQGTGAADDSGLPNDRFFAVRPEGSVSTLKIQRTERGDSAVYLCASSLIAIPSEQFFGPGTRLTVL.

V gene TRBV12-3 or TRBV12-4 combines with J gene TRBJ2-2, with D hard to call. The CDR3 sequence is 15 residues long. Trimming pared 4 bases from V and 3 bases from J, leaving 12 bases between. This chain's CDR3 is CASSSKQLYTGELFF. Written as DNA, the CDR3 is TGTGCCAGCAGTTCGAAACAGCTATACACCGGGGAGCTGTTTTTT.